This TCR beta chain came from a study of blood T cell repertoires in COVID-19. Study as a whole: Whether acute or convalescent, the COVID-19 samples came from the United States, Italy and Spain. The analysed material was cDNA or gDNA that came from T cells, B-cell-depleted T cells, or PBMCs.

In the source study's methods: The authors estimated nucleated cell counts from reference gene primer amplification. The repertoire was sequenced with immunoSEQ multiplex PCR; TCRdb's copy has only in-frame clones and lacks some. The V and J calls and clone size come from that table; D and trimming were worked out from the DNA. The sample comprises about 110,000 clones, roughly 82% of which are singletons, and 15% to 20% rests with the top ten. Germline CDR1 SGHRS, CDR2 YFSETQ. The CDR3 totals 16 residues. V was clipped by 0 bases and J by 5 bases; unmatched bases: 2. The rearrangement links TRBV5-1 to TRBJ2-3; 14 nucleotides match TRBD2. The TCR was taken from an older woman with acute or convalescent COVID-19. Sequencing was done on a sample of peripheral blood. CDR3 coding DNA: TGCGCCAGCAGCTTGGATGGGACTAGCGGGGGAGATACGCAGTATTTT. Its protein is CASSLDGTSGGDTQYF. The variable domain in full, completed from reference TRBV5-1 and TRBJ2-3, reads KAGVTQTPRYLIKTRGQQVTLSCSPISGHRSVSWYQQTPGQGLQFLFEYFSETQRNKGNFPGRFSGRQFSNSRSEMNVSTLELGDSALYLCASSLDGTSGGDTQYFGPGTRLTVL.